One sample yielded the 24 T cell receptor beta chains listed below, sequenced in a study of regulatory T cells in long-lasting Graves disease (dated by TCRdb to about 2021). In the paper's terms, the time point label means: newly diagnosed GD, antithyroid drugs for less than 3 months. For both TCR sequencing and RNA sequencing, RNA was extracted from PBMCs using TRIzol. Library creation used multiplex PCR. Sequencing took place on an Illumina HiSeq 4000. iRepertoire HTBI primers and Arm-PCR amplification of CDR3 regions were used to construct TCR beta libraries. TCRdb trimmed public reads at Q25 via fastp, called clones via MiXCR and kept in-frame beta chains. Here each entry gathers all rows of one CDR3 protein and keeps the most common genes and DNA. In this sample the table shows 350,000 to 400,000 distinct CDR3 sequences, 15% to 20% of which occur a single time. The ten largest clones add up to 20% to 25% of the sample.

A further study also used this sample, focusing on T cells in Graves' hyperthyroidism and ophthalmopathy.

Here the sequenced sample was peripheral blood mononuclear cells (PBMCs), taken at new diagnosis, from a patient treated with antithyroid drugs. These receptors all come from a woman in her late teens or twenties with Graves disease. Donor details come from another sample of the same person, matched by shared clones.

This clonotype showed up many times. The rearrangement links TRBV5-1 to TRBJ2-3, with D uncertain. This CDR3 is built from 15 residues. With 5 bases removed from V and 2 bases from J, the gap between germline ends came to 15 bases. In germline, CDR1 is SGHRS, CDR2 YFSETQ. CDR3 sequence reads: CASRAQLDLTDTQYF. In DNA, the CDR3 is TGCGCCAGCAGGGCACAGCTGGACCTCACAGATACGCAGTATTTT.

This clonotype was recorded many times. The chain recombines TRBV15 with TRBJ2-3; 7 bases align to TRBD2. After removal of 1 base from V and 2 bases from J, the junction contained 9 bases not matched to a gene. The CDR3 consists of 17 residues. CDR1 LNHNV and CDR2 YYDKDF come from the germline V gene (reference sequence). The CDR3 here is CATSRATGLGYTDTQYF. The CDR3 coding sequence is TGTGCCACCAGCAGAGCCACCGGACTAGGTTACACAGATACGCAGTATTTT.

This clonotype has ten or more counts. The chain employs TRBV11-2 and TRBJ2-1; no definite D call. The CDR3 spans 14 residues. Germline V CDR1 and CDR2: SGHAT, FQNNGV. Trimming stripped 5 bases from V and 3 bases from J, with 11 bases between. In nucleotides, the CDR3 is TGTGCCAGCAGCACCCGACTCGACTACAATGAGCAGTTCTTC. As protein: CASSTRLDYNEQFF.

The V and J genes are TRBV12-3 or TRBV12-4 and TRBJ2-5, with D possibly being TRBD1 (7 bases). V lost 7 bases to trimming and J lost 5 bases, with 20 bases between them. The CDR3 length is 15 residues. CDR3 sequence reads: CASTFSPGGRETQYF. The CDR3 DNA sequence: TGTGCCAGCACTTTCTCCCCAGGGGGGAGGGAGACCCAGTACTTC.

This clonotype was observed many times. This chain joins TRBV3-1 and TRBJ2-1, with TRBD2 matching over 14 bases. Germline lookup yields CDR1 LGHDT and CDR2 YNNKEL (reference sequence). J gave up 9 bases and V 4 bases, and 5 bases lay outside the gene matches. The CDR3 has 15 amino acids. In DNA form, the CDR3 reads TGTGCCAGCAGCCTCGGGACTAGCGGGAGAGGTGAGCAGTTCTTC. It specifies CASSLGTSGRGEQFF.

The chain combines TRBV2 with TRBJ2-3, with 12 bases aligning to TRBD1. With V trimmed by 6 bases and J by 5 bases, 3 bases remained unmatched. The V gene's germline CDR1 is SNHLY and CDR2 FYNNEI. The CDR3 is 14 residues long. CDR3 in DNA: TGTGCCAGCAGAGGGACAGGGGGCTTAGATACGCAGTATTTT. It encodes CASRGTGGLDTQYF.

Notes on this clonotype: This sequence may be a read error, since a much larger clone differs from it by one base. The missing conserved phenylalanine or tryptophan at the end of this CDR3 makes a read error likely. V and J are TRBV11-2 and TRBJ2-3, with a possible D match to TRBD1 (5 bases). V shed 5 bases and J shed 4 bases, with 13 bases lying between them. The CDR3 loop spans 14 amino acids. Germline CDR1 SGHAT, CDR2 FQNNGV. CDR3 residues: CASSPLGLADTQYL. For the CDR3, the DNA is TGTGCCAGCAGCCCCCTGGGGCTCGCAGATACGCAGTATCTT.

V is TRBV4-2 and J is TRBJ2-1; 11 positions agree with TRBD2. Germline assignment: CDR1 LGHNA and CDR2 YNFKEQ. V was clipped by 4 bases and J by 7 bases; unmatched bases: 6. This CDR3 spans 15 amino acids. The CDR3 here is CASSPTSGSINEQFF. CDR3 coding DNA: TGTGCCAGCAGCCCCACTAGCGGGAGTATAAATGAGCAGTTCTTC.

In this sample, this clonotype turned up many times. The rearrangement joins TRBV6-1 to TRBJ2-7; 7 bases are shared with TRBD1. Germline V gene sequence: CDR1 MNHNS, CDR2 SASEGT. V was clipped by 6 bases and J by 2 bases; unmatched bases: 10. There are 15 residues in the CDR3. The CDR3 nucleotides read TGTGCCAGCAGGCATGACAGGGACCCAACCTACGAGCAGTACTTC. It yields the protein CASRHDRDPTYEQYF.

This clonotype turned up a few times. The rearrangement joins TRBV6-5 to TRBJ2-3, with 8 positions matching TRBD2. Germline values: CDR1 MNHEY, CDR2 SVGAGI. Germline trimming cut 2 bases from V and 3 bases from J; bases unmatched to any gene: 7. There are 16 residues in the CDR3. The CDR3 DNA sequence: TGTGCCAGCAGTTACGTGCCCAGCGGGAGAACAGATACGCAGTATTTT. It specifies CASSYVPSGRTDTQYF.

This clonotype was observed a handful of times. A read error may account for a junction end that differs from germline. V usage is TRBV6-4 and J usage is TRBJ1-1; D gene unclear. The length of the CDR3 is 15 residues. Germline CDR1 reads MRHNA; CDR2 reads SNTAGT. The CDR3 spells CASNDSRRERNEAFF. DNA for the CDR3: TGTGCCAGCAATGACTCCAGAAGAGAGCGTAATGAAGCTTTCTTT.

This clonotype was seen many times. This chain uses TRBV5-4 with TRBJ1-1; weak D call: TRBD1 (5 bases). Germline V gene data show CDR1 as SGHNT and CDR2 as YYREEE (reference sequence). The length of the CDR3 is 17 residues. V was trimmed by 0 bases and J by 0 bases, leaving 15 bases between them. The CDR3 loop reads CASSLGLGGVMNTEAFF. Here the CDR3 DNA reads TGTGCCAGCAGCTTGGGGCTCGGGGGAGTCATGAACACTGAAGCTTTCTTT.

This clonotype was seen repeatedly, ten times or more. The gene calls are TRBV7-9 and TRBJ2-3, with D unresolved. CDR3 length: 12 amino acids. Germline-derived CDR1 and CDR2 are SEHNR and FQNEAQ (reference sequence). V shed 1 base and J shed 6 bases, with 5 bases lying between them. CDR3 in DNA: TGTGCCAGCAGCTTAGAGCCGGATACGCAGTATTTT. The encoded protein is CASSLEPDTQYF.

This clonotype was observed a few times. A much larger clone differs from this one at a single base, so this may be a read error. This chain connects TRBV6-1 to TRBJ2-5; TRBD2 matches at 12 bases. CDR3 size: 15 residues. Per the germline V gene, CDR1 is MNHNS and CDR2 is SASEGT. The CDR3 loop is CASKGLAGGQETRYF. The CDR3, as DNA: TGTGCCAGCAAGGGGCTAGCGGGGGGGCAAGAGACCCGGTACTTC.

This clonotype was counted many times. The rearrangement links TRBV28 to TRBJ1-5; a weak D match, TRBD1 (5 bases). The CDR3 spans 15 residues. The V end was cut by 2 bases, the J end by 2 bases, with 10 bases between. Germline CDR1 is MDHEN and CDR2 is SYDVKM. Here the CDR3 reads CASSLQGLGNQPQHF. Here the CDR3 DNA reads TGTGCCAGCAGTTTACAGGGTTTGGGCAATCAGCCCCAGCATTTT.

This clonotype has a single count. The J gene is TRBJ1-4, the V gene TRBV12-3 or TRBV12-4; 8 nucleotides agree with TRBD1. V trimming: 6 bases; J trimming: 8 bases; junction bases outside the gene matches: 11. The CDR3 has 15 residues. The CDR3 sequence: CASSPPGQAIEKLFF. The CDR3 bases are TGTGCCAGCAGCCCCCCGGGACAGGCGATCGAAAAACTGTTTTTT.

This clonotype was observed at least ten times. This sequence joins TRBV28 and TRBJ1-2; D gene uncertain. Trimming pared 3 bases from V and 4 bases from J, leaving 9 bases between. The CDR3 sequence is 13 residues long. In germline, CDR1 is MDHEN, CDR2 SYDVKM. CDR3 in DNA: TGTGCCAGCAGTTTGCCCACGCGCTATGGCTACACCTTC. Amino acids: CASSLPTRYGYTF.

The rearrangement links TRBV6-1 to TRBJ1-3; D is unresolved. The V end lost 8 bases, the J end lost 4 bases, and 15 bases lay between the germline ends. There are 14 residues in the CDR3. Germline CDR1 reads MNHNS; CDR2 reads SASEGT. The CDR3 nucleotides read TGTGCCAGCCGACGACCGGGCCTAGGAAACACCATATATTTT. This translates into CASRRPGLGNTIYF.

This clonotype was detected ten times or more. The junction does not match germline at one end; this may be a read error. The chain couples TRBV5-1 to TRBJ2-7; 10 nucleotides agree with TRBD1. This CDR3 is 15 amino acids long. Germline assignment: CDR1 SGHRS and CDR2 YFSETQ. The DNA for the CDR3 is TGTGCCAGCAGCTTCAGGACAGGGGGTGTTTACGAGCAGTACTTC. Amino acid sequence: CASSFRTGGVYEQYF.

This chain joins TRBV10-3 and TRBJ2-3, with D tentatively TRBD2 (6 bases). V lost 0 bases and J lost 4, with 11 bases in between. The CDR3 extends over 15 amino acids. Germline V gives CDR1 ENHRY, CDR2 SYGVKD. For the CDR3, the DNA is TGTGCCATCAGTGAGTCAGCGGGTTCAGCAGATACGCAGTATTTT. Translated, it gives CAISESAGSADTQYF.

Ten or more counts support this clonotype. This sequence joins TRBV6-1 and TRBJ2-2, with 7 bases matching TRBD1. The CDR3 consists of 14 residues. Per the germline V gene, CDR1 is MNHNS and CDR2 is SASEGT. Germline trimming cut 6 bases from V and 1 base from J; bases unmatched to any gene: 2. The CDR3 loop reads CASRRQGNTGELFF. The CDR3 nucleotides read TGTGCCAGCAGGCGACAGGGGAACACCGGGGAGCTGTTTTTT.

In this sample, this clonotype turned up a few times. The chain is built from TRBV2 and TRBJ1-2; D remains unclear. With 6 bases removed from V and 7 bases from J, the gap between germline ends came to 6 bases. CDR1 is SNHLY, CDR2 FYNNEI, per germline. The CDR3 has 10 residues. CDR3 region: CASRSGGYTF. The CDR3 nucleotides read TGTGCCAGCAGATCGGGTGGCTACACCTTC.

This clonotype was detected ten times or more. This sequence joins TRBV2 and TRBJ1-5; the D gene is possibly TRBD1 (6 bases). The CDR3 is 14 residues long. Per germline, CDR1 SNHLY and CDR2 FYNNEI. With 7 bases removed from V and 7 bases from J, the gap between germline ends came to 17 bases. CDR3 coding DNA: TGTGCCAGCATAGAGGGGGACCTCGGGCAGCCCCAGCATTTT. This gives the protein CASIEGDLGQPQHF.

In this sample, this clonotype turned up a few times. This sequence joins TRBV29-1 and TRBJ2-1; no firm D call. The germline CDR1 and CDR2 sequences are SQVTM and ANQGSEA. The length of the CDR3 is 13 residues. V gave up 6 bases and J gave up 8 bases, with 17 bases separating them. This chain's CDR3 is CSVPSRYNDEQFF. In DNA, the CDR3 is TGCAGCGTCCCTTCCAGGTATAACGATGAGCAGTTCTTC.